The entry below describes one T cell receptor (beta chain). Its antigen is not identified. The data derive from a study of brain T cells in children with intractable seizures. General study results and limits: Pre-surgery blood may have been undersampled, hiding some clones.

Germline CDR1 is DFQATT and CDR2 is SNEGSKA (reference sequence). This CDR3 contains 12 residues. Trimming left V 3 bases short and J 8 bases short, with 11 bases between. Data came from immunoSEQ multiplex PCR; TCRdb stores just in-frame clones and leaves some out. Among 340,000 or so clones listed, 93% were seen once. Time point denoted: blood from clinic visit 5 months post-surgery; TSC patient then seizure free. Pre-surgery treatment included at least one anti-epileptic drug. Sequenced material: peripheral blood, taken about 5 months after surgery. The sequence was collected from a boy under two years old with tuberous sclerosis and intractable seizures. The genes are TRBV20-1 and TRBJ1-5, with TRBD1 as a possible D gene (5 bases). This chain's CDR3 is CSASNGGKPQHF. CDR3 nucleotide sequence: TGCAGTGCTAGTAATGGGGGGAAGCCCCAGCATTTT.